This T cell receptor beta chain was profiled in a study of CD8 T cells in Susac syndrome. Overall study context: When their blood was taken, the Susac syndrome patients had either not yet had any therapy, were taking corticosteroids, or were taking intravenous immunoglobulin alone. Regarding the study as a whole: The study acknowledged a relatively small number of individuals in its TCR sequencing and HLA analysis.

In the case of this clonotype: What it binds is not known.

Per the germline V gene, CDR1 is LNHDA and CDR2 is SQIVND (reference sequence). CDR3 length: 16 amino acids. The V segment lost 3 bases and the J segment 5 bases; nucleotides outside the gene matches: 10. When the RNA was reverse transcribed, random hexamers were used with an input of 0.5 to 1 ug. Amplification of TCR beta CDR3 spanned 54 Vbeta and 13 Jbeta via immunoSEQ multiplex PCR. TCRdb analysed the immunoSEQ multiplex PCR reads with MiXCR anew, one entry per CDR3 protein. The table shows some 140,000 distinct CDR3 sequences, with approximately 95% occurring only once. The clonotype comes from a human donor with Susac syndrome. The rearrangement links TRBV19 to TRBJ2-1, with 7 bases identical to TRBD2. The sequenced sample consisted of CD8+ T cells from PBMCs. The CDR3 here is CASSIVSSGLNNEQFF. In DNA form, the CDR3 reads TGTGCCAGTAGTATCGTGTCTAGCGGACTCAACAATGAGCAGTTCTTC.